This T cell receptor beta chain emerged from a study of cytomegalovirus exposure and HLA in healthy donors. Study summary: Early on, a data release was issued that held approximately 78 million unique TCRs from HLA-typed donors. Findings and caveats of the study: Later on, an analysis showed TCR association rates differing by HLA locus, with DRB1 the most and HLA-C the fewest. In all likelihood, a cluster of highly shared sequence variants was a sequencing artifact.

PCR involved 60 Vbeta and 13 Jbeta primers. The method was immunoSEQ multiplex PCR; TCRdb's version includes in-frame clones alone and lacks a portion of them. This sample has around 140,000 clones, with around nine tenths found just once. CDR3 length: 15 residues. V lost 0 bases and J 5 bases, leaving 11 bases between the germline ends. Germline V gene sequence: CDR1 SEHNR, CDR2 FQNEAQ (reference sequence). Comments on this clone: Its specificity is not known.

Healthy individuals who donated bone marrow served as the donors. The clonotype comes from a woman in her 30s in good health and CMV-seronegative. The chain uses TRBV7-9 and TRBJ2-1; possible D gene TRBD2, 5 bases. Material for sequencing was PBMCs. The chain's CDR3 is CASSLAGNPNNEQFF. The DNA for the CDR3 is TGTGCCAGCAGCTTAGCCGGGAACCCTAACAATGAGCAGTTCTTC.